The next 26 T cell receptor beta chains were all read from a single sample in a study of CD4+ T cells in melanoma. The protocol was immunoSEQ multiplex PCR, while the TCRdb copy is restricted to in-frame clones and leaves out a portion. The data show roughly 140,000 clones, around 90% seen once. The receptor source for this set is a human donor with melanoma.

A single count supports this clone. The V and J genes are TRBV27 and TRBJ1-1; maybe TRBD1 (5 bases). This CDR3 is 13 amino acids long. Trimming removed 7 bases from V and 5 bases from J, with 14 bases in between. Germline CDR1 is MNHEY and CDR2 is SMNVEV (reference sequence). The CDR3 sequence: CASTFREGTEAFF. The CDR3, as DNA: TGTGCCAGCACCTTTAGGGAGGGGACTGAAGCTTTCTTT.

The chain uses TRBV30 and TRBJ2-5; weak D call: TRBD1 (5 bases). The CDR3 runs 16 residues. CDR1 and CDR2 from the germline V gene are GTSNPN and SVGIG (reference sequence). Trimming pared 0 bases from V and 4 bases from J, leaving 18 bases between. In DNA form, the CDR3 reads TGTGCCTGGAGTGTTGCTAGGACACCTTCCCGAGAGACCCAGTACTTC. Residues: CAWSVARTPSRETQYF.

The chain links TRBV5-1 to TRBJ2-2; tentatively, D is TRBD1 (6 bases). V dropped 3 bases and J dropped 6 bases, with 9 bases sitting between them. The CDR3 totals 13 residues. The germline V gene has CDR1 SGHRS and CDR2 YFSETQ. CDR3 amino acids: CASSWGTSGELFF. CDR3 nucleotides: TGCGCCAGCAGCTGGGGGACATCCGGGGAGCTGTTTTTT.

This chain uses TRBV2 with TRBJ2-1; D tentatively fits TRBD1 or TRBD2 (5 bases each). The CDR3 sequence is 15 residues long. Trimming cost V 1 base and J 4 bases, with 11 bases left between them. Germline values: CDR1 SNHLY, CDR2 FYNNEI. CDR3 in amino acids: CASSEGGTRYNEQFF. The CDR3 DNA sequence: TGTGCCAGCAGTGAAGGGGGGACCAGATACAATGAGCAGTTCTTC. Full variable domain (remainder filled in from reference TRBV2 and TRBJ2-1): EPEVTQTPSHQVTQMGQEVILRCVPISNHLYFYWYRQILGQKVEFLVSFYNNEISEKSEIFDDQFSVERPDGSNFTLKIRSTKLEDSAMYFCASSEGGTRYNEQFFGPGTRLTVL.

The chain recombines TRBV30 with TRBJ1-1, with D hard to call. Trimming took off 0 bases at V and 3 bases at J, with 8 bases between the two ends. The CDR3 spans 13 residues. CDR1 is GTSNPN, CDR2 SVGIG, per germline (reference sequence). CDR3 sequence (DNA): TGTGCCTGGAGTGTGAGGGAGGACACTGAAGCTTTCTTT. This translates into CAWSVREDTEAFF.

The J gene is TRBJ2-7, the V gene TRBV6-5; D is perhaps TRBD2 (5 bases). The germline V gene encodes CDR1 MNHEY and CDR2 SVGAGI. The CDR3 loop spans 14 amino acids. V lost 8 bases and J lost 1, with 15 bases in between. The CDR3 DNA follows: TGTGCCAGCCCCGAGGGTCTAGGGTCCTACGAGCAGTACTTC. Encoded protein: CASPEGLGSYEQYF.

The chain has TRBV5-6 and TRBJ2-7; TRBD1 matches at 8 bases. The CDR3 totals 16 residues. In germline, CDR1 is SGHDT, CDR2 YYEEEE. V trimming: 3 bases; J trimming: 2 bases; junction bases outside the gene matches: 10. CDR3 bases: TGTGCCAGCAGCTCACCACACAGGGGGATCCCCTACGAGCAGTACTTC. It specifies CASSSPHRGIPYEQYF.

The chain uses TRBV4-2 and TRBJ1-6, with D possibly TRBD1 on 6 matching bases. Germline V gene sequence: CDR1 LGHNA, CDR2 YNFKEQ. CDR3 length: 15 amino acids. Trimming cost V 4 bases and J 2 bases, with 9 bases left between them. The DNA of the CDR3 is TGTGCCAGCAGCCCCAGGGGAACCTATAATTCACCCCTCCACTTT. Its protein product is CASSPRGTYNSPLHF.

The rearrangement uses TRBV7-8 and TRBJ2-3; 9 nucleotides agree with TRBD2. The CDR3 covers 17 residues. V was clipped by 5 bases and J by 0 bases; unmatched bases: 9. Looked up from germline, CDR1 is SGHVS and CDR2 is FQNEAQ. The CDR3 sequence: CASSPTPSGDSTDTQYF. As DNA, the CDR3 is TGTGCCAGCAGCCCCACCCCTAGCGGGGATAGCACAGATACGCAGTATTTT.

This chain uses TRBV9 with TRBJ1-3; D is unresolved. Germline values: CDR1 SGDLS, CDR2 YYNGEE. The CDR3 consists of 16 residues. V was trimmed by 4 bases and J by 2 bases, leaving 16 bases between them. The CDR3 region has the DNA TGTGCCAGCAGCCCCCAACCAATTCTAACTGGAAACACCATATATTTT. Its protein is CASSPQPILTGNTIYF.

This clone was seen once. The gene calls are TRBV7-6 and TRBJ2-1, with 9 positions matching TRBD1. The length of the CDR3 is 15 residues. Germline V gene data show CDR1 as SGHVS and CDR2 as FNYEAQ. V trimming: 6 bases; J trimming: 4 bases; junction bases outside the gene matches: 7. Written as DNA, the CDR3 is TGTGCCAGCAGAACCGGGACAGGGCCTTACAATGAGCAGTTCTTC. Amino acids: CASRTGTGPYNEQFF.

The table lists this clone with a count of one. The rearrangement uses TRBV5-1 and TRBJ1-2, with 7 positions matching TRBD1. Germline V gene lookup returns CDR1 SGHRS and CDR2 YFSETQ. V gave up 1 base and J gave up 6 bases; unmatched junction bases: 6. The CDR3 length is 14 residues. CDR3 amino acids: CASSLLQGVNGYTF. In nucleotides, the CDR3 is TGCGCCAGCAGCTTGTTGCAGGGGGTGAATGGCTACACCTTC.

The chain is built from TRBV10-3 and TRBJ1-2; 9 bases are a match to TRBD1. Trimming removed 10 bases from V and 6 bases from J; junction bases left unmatched: 15. Germline loops: CDR1 ENHRY, CDR2 SYGVKD. This CDR3 is 15 amino acids long. CDR3 nucleotide sequence: TGTGCCACCGTAGACAGGGGGAACCTCGCTAATGGCTACACCTTC. It translates to CATVDRGNLANGYTF.

V is TRBV19 and J is TRBJ1-5; maybe TRBD1 (5 bases). The CDR3 has 16 residues. The V gene lost 5 bases and the J gene lost 4 bases, with 18 bases spanning the gap. Germline values: CDR1 LNHDA, CDR2 SQIVND (reference sequence). The CDR3 here is CASSPKIPTANQPQHF. The CDR3 DNA sequence: TGTGCCAGTAGTCCCAAAATACCGACAGCGAATCAGCCCCAGCATTTT.

This clone appeared a few times. This chain joins TRBV10-3 and TRBJ2-7; 11 bases are shared with TRBD1. Germline CDR1 is ENHRY and CDR2 is SYGVKD. Trimming cost V 4 bases and J 11 bases; bases outside gene matches: 1. This CDR3 contains 11 residues. CDR3 nucleotides: TGTGCCATCAGTGGGGGACAGGGGGAGTACTTC. This encodes CAISGGQGEYF.

The chain recombines TRBV7-9 with TRBJ1-2, with D possibly being TRBD1 (5 bases). Per germline, CDR1 SEHNR and CDR2 FQNEAQ (reference sequence). This CDR3 contains 15 residues. The V end lost 2 bases, the J end lost 6 bases, and 16 bases lay between the germline ends. The DNA of the CDR3 is TGTGCCAGCAGCTTAACCCAGGGTAAAGGCCATGGCTACACCTTC. This codes for CASSLTQGKGHGYTF. Variable domain in full (rest from reference TRBV7-9 and TRBJ1-2): DTGVSQNPRHKITKRGQNVTFRCDPISEHNRLYWYRQTLGQGPEFLTYFQNEAQLEKSRLLSDRFSAERPKGSFSTLEIQRTEQGDSAMYLCASSLTQGKGHGYTFGSGTRLTVV.

The chain employs TRBV11-2 and TRBJ2-7; TRBD1 matches 7 bases. V gave up 5 bases and J gave up 1 base; unmatched junction bases: 14. The germline CDR1 and CDR2 sequences are SGHAT and FQNNGV. The CDR3 is 17 residues long. The CDR3 region is CASSRKLTGVPSYEQYF. CDR3 DNA sequence: TGTGCCAGCAGCCGAAAACTCACAGGGGTCCCTTCCTACGAGCAGTACTTC.

This clone was recorded only once. This chain uses TRBV6-6 with TRBJ1-1; D unresolved. V shed 6 bases and J shed 1 base, with 15 bases lying between them. The CDR3 covers 15 residues. CDR1 is MNHNY and CDR2 is SVGAGI in the germline V gene (reference sequence). CDR3 sequence reads: CASSPTAGRNTEAFF. CDR3 nucleotides: TGTGCCAGCAGCCCCACAGCTGGCAGGAACACTGAAGCTTTCTTT.

Only one count was recorded for this clone. The chain recombines TRBV29-1 with TRBJ2-2, with D possibly being TRBD1 (6 bases). CDR3 length equals 14 residues. Germline V lookup: CDR1 SQVTM, CDR2 ANQGSEA. Trimming pared 5 bases from V and 0 bases from J, leaving 10 bases between. This CDR3 is CSVLGQTNTGELFF. CDR3 nucleotides: TGCAGCGTTCTAGGACAGACGAACACCGGGGAGCTGTTTTTT.

The rearrangement uses TRBV2 and TRBJ1-4; unclear D gene. This CDR3 contains 15 residues. V lost 0 bases and J lost 5, with 10 bases in between. From germline, CDR1 is SNHLY and CDR2 FYNNEI. Written as DNA, the CDR3 is TGTGCCAGCAGTGAAGCGCTCGGAAGGAATGAAAAACTGTTTTTT. It encodes CASSEALGRNEKLFF.

V is TRBV15 and J is TRBJ1-5, with D possibly TRBD1 on 5 matching bases. Trimming shortened V by 1 base and J by 0 bases, and 10 bases separated the two germline ends. The CDR3 extends over 16 amino acids. The germline V gene encodes CDR1 LNHNV and CDR2 YYDKDF (reference sequence). CDR3 DNA sequence: TGTGCCACCAGCAGAGGTCAGGGCTATAGCAATCAGCCCCAGCATTTT. It translates to CATSRGQGYSNQPQHF.

The gene calls are TRBV10-1 and TRBJ2-3; maybe TRBD1 (5 bases). This CDR3 spans 14 amino acids. Germline assignment: CDR1 WNHNN and CDR2 SYGVQD (reference sequence). The V end lost 3 bases, the J end lost 3 bases, and 10 bases lay between the germline ends. As DNA, the CDR3 is TGCGCCAGCAGTGATAGCCAGGGAACAGATACGCAGTATTTT. The encoded protein is CASSDSQGTDTQYF.

This clone was observed a single time. The chain joins TRBV5-1 to TRBJ2-7; the D gene is possibly TRBD2 (5 bases). V lost 4 bases to trimming and J lost 2 bases, with 16 bases between them. The CDR3 has 15 residues. CDR1 is SGHRS, CDR2 YFSETQ, per germline. The CDR3, as DNA: TGCGCCAGCAGCGCGGGCCCTCCGAGGGCCTACGAGCAGTACTTC. It yields the protein CASSAGPPRAYEQYF.

This chain's CDR3 is CASSPRGSPLHF. In DNA, the CDR3 is TGTGCCAGCAGCCCCCGCGGCAGCCCCCTCCACTTT. The V gene is TRBV11-2, the J gene TRBJ1-6; D is unclear. V dropped 5 bases and J dropped 13 bases, with 12 bases sitting between them. Germline lookup yields CDR1 SGHAT and CDR2 FQNNGV. The CDR3 has 12 residues.

This rearrangement joins TRBV5-1 to TRBJ1-1; D is perhaps TRBD1 (5 bases). V lost 3 bases and J lost 0, with 9 bases in between. Per the germline V gene, CDR1 is SGHRS and CDR2 is YFSETQ. The CDR3 has 14 amino acids. The CDR3 spells CASSSLGVNTEAFF. CDR3 bases: TGCGCCAGCAGCTCCCTGGGGGTGAACACTGAAGCTTTCTTT.

This chain links TRBV7-9 with TRBJ2-3; 10 bases fit TRBD2. The germline gives CDR1 SEHNR, CDR2 FQNEAQ (reference sequence). The J segment lost 3 bases and the V segment lost 4 bases, leaving 13 bases of the junction unmatched. There are 18 residues in the CDR3. DNA of the CDR3: TGTGCCAGCAGCTCCCCTGGGGCTAGCGGGGGCGAAACAGATACGCAGTATTTT. This sequence encodes CASSSPGASGGETDTQYF.